Here is one T cell receptor beta chain with its context. This sample is part of a study of blood T cell repertoires in COVID-19. Across the whole study: Italy, Spain and the United States were the sources of the convalescent and acute COVID-19 samples.

Method: immunoSEQ multiplex PCR; TCRdb's copy keeps in-frame clones and lacks some. The table shows about 11,000 clones, with nearly 90% occurring only once. The receptor's source is a human donor in a cohort sampled during active COVID-19. The sample was peripheral blood.

Here the CDR3 reads CAATSEGGGNTIYF. For the CDR3, the DNA is TGTGCCGCTACATCCGAGGGCGGCGGAAACACCATATATTTT. This chain connects TRBV3-1 (or the pseudogene TRBV3-2) to TRBJ1-3, with no clear D. V gave up 11 bases and J gave up 4 bases, with 18 bases separating them. Germline CDR1 is LGHDT and CDR2 is YNNKEL (reference sequence). The CDR3 length is 14 residues.